Listed below are T cell receptor beta chains from one sample, sequenced in a study of chemoradiotherapy in HPV16-positive cancers. Measured with immunoSEQ multiplex PCR; TCRdb has only the in-frame clones, and not every one. This table holds 25,000 to 40,000 clones, around 87% found once. Sequencing was performed on blood, taken from a patient who underwent chemoradiotherapy. The receptors originated from a human donor with HPV-associated anogenital cancer. Both conserved end residues are part of each CDR3. The D gene is left open where the match is weak. Clone size is stated in some rows and not others, as once, few, many or a class when expanded.

D	J	V	size	DNA	CDR3
-	TRBJ1-3	TRBV7-2	once	TGTGCCAGCAGCCCCGGGCGCTTCTCTGGAAACACCATATATTTT	CASSPGRFSGNTIYF
TRBD1	TRBJ2-5	TRBV11-2	-	TGTGCCAGCAGCGTTGGGACAGTATCTGGAGAGACCCAGTACTTC	CASSVGTVSGETQYF
-	TRBJ2-1	TRBV5-6	-	TGTGCCAGCAGCTTCGTGGGGGTGTCCTACAATGAGCAGTTCTTC	CASSFVGVSYNEQFF
TRBD1	TRBJ1-6	TRBV7-8	once	TGTGCCAGCAGCTTCACACCAGGGGGTAGCTCCTATAATTCACCCCTCCACTTT	CASSFTPGGSSYNSPLHF
-	TRBJ2-2	TRBV4-2	-	TGTGCCAGCAGCCGCGCTCAAGGGGACCGGGGCGGGGAGCTGTTTTTT	CASSRAQGDRGGELFF
-	TRBJ1-1	TRBV11-2	-	TGTGCCAGCAGCCAATTTCAGGGCACTGAAGCTTTCTTT	CASSQFQGTEAFF
-	TRBJ1-1	TRBV27	-	TGTGCCAGCAGTTTAAAAGGGACTGCTGAAGCTTTCTTT	CASSLKGTAEAFF
-	TRBJ2-5	TRBV27	-	TGTGCCAGCAGCCCTCTCGGGGGGACCCAGTACTTC	CASSPLGGTQYF
-	TRBJ2-3	TRBV29-1	-	TGCAGCGTGTACAGGGTGGGTCGCCCAGATACGCAGTATTTT	CSVYRVGRPDTQYF
TRBD1	TRBJ1-4	TRBV6-6	-	TGTGCCAGCAGTTCGGGACAGGGGCTCGAAAAACTGTTTTTT	CASSSGQGLEKLFF
-	TRBJ1-2	TRBV7-2	-	TGTGCCAGCAGCTTAGCGCAGGAAGTTTATGGCTACACCTTC	CASSLAQEVYGYTF
-	TRBJ1-2	TRBV15	-	TGTGCCACCAGCGAGACAGGTGCCTATGGCTACACCTTC	CATSETGAYGYTF
-	TRBJ1-1	TRBV18	-	TGTGCCAGCTCACCACCGCCCCCAGGCCCGAACACTGAAGCTTTCTTT	CASSPPPPGPNTEAFF
TRBD1	TRBJ2-7	TRBV19	-	TGTGCCAGTAGTCCGGGACAGGGGAGCCACGAGCAGTACTTC	CASSPGQGSHEQYF
TRBD1	TRBJ2-7	TRBV6-5	once	TGTGCCAGCAGTCACTCGACAGGGCCCTACTCCTACGAGCAGTACTTC	CASSHSTGPYSYEQYF
TRBD1	TRBJ2-7	TRBV18	-	TGTGCCAGCTCACCGGTCCCCCAATCGCCGACAGGGGCGCTCTACGAGCAGTACTTC	CASSPVPQSPTGALYEQYF
-	TRBJ1-1	TRBV6-4	-	TGTGCCAGCAGGAACCAGAACACTGAAGCTTTCTTT	CASRNQNTEAFF
-	TRBJ2-7	TRBV11-2	-	TGTGCCAGCAGCTTAGTCTCGGGCGAGCAGTACTTC	CASSLVSGEQYF
-	TRBJ2-4	TRBV6-4	-	TGTGCCAGCAGTGACCCGGACAGAGGAAACATTCAGTACTTC	CASSDPDRGNIQYF
TRBD1	TRBJ1-5	TRBV6-5	-	TGTGCCACCCATACAGGGGGCGGCAATCAGCCCCAGCATTTT	CATHTGGGNQPQHF
-	TRBJ1-5	TRBV4-2	-	TGTGCCAGCAGCCGAACGGTGGACCGATTCAATCAGCCCCAGCATTTT	CASSRTVDRFNQPQHF
TRBD1	TRBJ2-7	TRBV4-2	-	TGTGCCAGCAGCCTTTTCACCGGGACAGGGAGTTACGAGCAGTACTTC	CASSLFTGTGSYEQYF
TRBD1	TRBJ1-2	TRBV28	-	TGTGCCAGCACCTGGAACAGGGGGGACTATGGCTACACCTTC	CASTWNRGDYGYTF
-	TRBJ2-7	TRBV7-6	-	TGTGCCAGCAGCTTAGGGTCCGGCGACGAGCAGTACTTC	CASSLGSGDEQYF
-	TRBJ2-7	TRBV5-5	-	TGTGCCAGCAGCTCGTTAGGGGGATCGACCTACGAGCAGTACTTC	CASSSLGGSTYEQYF